This entry describes one TCR beta chain. What it binds is not known. These data are taken from a study of memory CD4+ T cells and cytomegalovirus serostatus. On the study more broadly: This sample comes from healthy Belgian adults, 9 CMV seropositive, approximately 24 seronegative. Study results and limitations: Each of around 69 CMV-associated TCRbeta sequences occurred in one to five individuals.

Sequencing used immunoSEQ multiplex PCR; TCRdb keeps in-frame clones, though not all of them. Of approximately 50,000 clones in the sample, about 70% were seen once. The CDR3 consists of 12 residues. The V segment lost 5 bases and the J segment 4 bases; nucleotides outside the gene matches: 4. CDR1 is SQVTM and CDR2 is ANQGSEA in the germline V gene. The sort gate was single viable CD3+CD4+CD8-CD45RO+ cells for memory CD4+ T cells. Total CD4+ T cells were enriched by CD4 positive selection. The genes are TRBV29-1 and TRBJ1-1; 7 bases fit TRBD1. Specimen: memory CD4+ T cells from blood. This clonotype was obtained from an adult in good health and CMV-seropositive. CDR3 residues: CSVRGGGTEAFF. CDR3 in DNA: TGCAGCGTTCGAGGGGGCGGCACTGAAGCTTTCTTT. The whole variable domain, remainder taken from reference TRBV29-1 and TRBJ1-1, is SAVISQKPSRDICQRGTSLTIQCQVDSQVTMMFWYRQQPGQSLTLIATANQGSEATYESGFVIDKFPISRPNLTFSTLTVSNMSPEDSSIYLCSVRGGGTEAFFGQGTRLTVV.